A selection of T cell receptor beta chains follows, all from one sample in a study of OX40 agonist ivuxolimab in advanced cancers. Measured with immunoSEQ multiplex PCR; TCRdb has only the in-frame clones, and not every one. Among 100,000 to 150,000 clones listed, just under 95% were seen once. The material was CD4+ or CD8+ T cells sorted from blood, obtained in a trial of the OX40 agonist ivuxolimab. The receptors originated from an adult with an advanced solid tumor such as melanoma, head and neck, liver or kidney cancer. The CDR3 runs from the conserved cysteine through the conserved F or W. D genes are given only for firm matches. Size values are once, few and many counts, or a class for expanded clones, and some rows have none.

clone_size	d_call	j_call	v_call	cdr3_nt	cdr3_aa
.	TRBD2	TRBJ2-1	TRBV29-1	TGCAGCGAAACTAGCGGGAGGGGTAACAATGAGCAGTTCTTC	CSETSGRGNNEQFF
.	.	TRBJ1-3	TRBV19	TGTGCCAGTAGTACCGGACACCTCTCTGGAAACACCATATATTTT	CASSTGHLSGNTIYF
.	TRBD1	TRBJ2-5	TRBV5-1	TGCGCCAGCAGCCCGGGTGGCAGGGGGAAAGAAGAGACCCAGTACTTC	CASSPGGRGKEETQYF
.	.	TRBJ2-3	TRBV7-8	TGTGCCAGCAGCTCCGAGCGGTACACAGATACGCAGTATTTT	CASSSERYTDTQYF
.	.	TRBJ2-5	TRBV5-1	TGCGCCAGCAGCTTGGGATCTGGGGAGACCCAGTACTTC	CASSLGSGETQYF
.	TRBD1	TRBJ1-2	TRBV6-5	TGTGCCAGCGGATCCACCGGGACAGGGGGCAGTGGCTACACCTTC	CASGSTGTGGSGYTF
.	.	TRBJ2-1	TRBV6-1	TGTGCCAGCAGTGAGGGCCCCAGGACCCTTTCCTACAATGAGCAGTTCTTC	CASSEGPRTLSYNEQFF
.	.	TRBJ2-5	TRBV29-1	TGCAGCACATCGACAGGATACCAAGAGACCCAGTACTTC	CSTSTGYQETQYF
.	TRBD2	TRBJ2-7	TRBV18	TGTGCCAGCTCACCACCATTTTCGGGGACTAGCGGGAGGGCCTCCTACGAGCAGTACTTC	CASSPPFSGTSGRASYEQYF
.	TRBD2	TRBJ2-1	TRBV4-1	TGCGCCAGCAGCCAAGACCCCGGGACTAGCGGGAAGTTCTCCTACAATGAGCAGTTCTTC	CASSQDPGTSGKFSYNEQFF
few	TRBD1	TRBJ1-4	TRBV28	TGTGCCAGCAGTCCACCGACAGGGTTTTATGAAAAACTGTTTTTT	CASSPPTGFYEKLFF
.	.	TRBJ2-5	TRBV5-1	TGCGCCAGCAGCTTGAGTGGGGGGGCGGTTGAGACCCAGTACTTC	CASSLSGGAVETQYF
.	TRBD2	TRBJ2-1	TRBV9	TGTGCCAGCAGCGTAATTGCCGGGACTAGTTTCCATGAGCAGTTCTTC	CASSVIAGTSFHEQFF
.	.	TRBJ1-1	TRBV18	TGTGCCAGCTCACGGGGCCAGGAAAAGGGCACTGAAGCTTTCTTT	CASSRGQEKGTEAFF
.	TRBD2	TRBJ2-1	TRBV4-1	TGCGCCAGCAGCCAAGATGGGACTAGCGGGCTTTTGAATGAGCAGTTCTTC	CASSQDGTSGLLNEQFF
.	.	TRBJ2-3	TRBV7-2	TGTGCCAGCAGCCTACGCCAGACCACAGATACGCAGTATTTT	CASSLRQTTDTQYF
.	.	TRBJ2-5	TRBV9	TGTGCCAGCAGCGCCCCCCCCTGTCCGGGGCCACTCGAGACCCAGTACTTC	CASSAPPCPGPLETQYF
.	.	TRBJ1-5	TRBV2	TGTGCCAGCAGTGTTATGAGGGGACCATCCCATCGGCCCCAGCATTTT	CASSVMRGPSHRPQHF
.	TRBD1	TRBJ1-6	TRBV28	TGTGCCAGCAGTGAAACGGGACAGATCCAGGGCTCACCCCTCCACTTT	CASSETGQIQGSPLHF
.	.	TRBJ1-5	TRBV28	TGTGCCAGCAGTACCCAGGGGCCTGGGGGTCAGCCCCAGCATTTT	CASSTQGPGGQPQHF
.	.	TRBJ2-2	TRBV2	TGTGCCAGCAGTCCCTTGACTAACACCGGGGAGCTGTTTTTT	CASSPLTNTGELFF
.	.	TRBJ1-4	TRBV7-6	TGTGCCAGCAGCCTAGGAGGGGGTGGGGGGTTTGAAAAACTGTTTTTT	CASSLGGGGGFEKLFF
few	.	TRBJ1-5	TRBV19	TGTGCCAGTAGTCCTTCCGTGGGGCTCAATCAGCCCCAGCATTTT	CASSPSVGLNQPQHF
.	TRBD2	TRBJ2-7	TRBV19	TGTGCCAGTAGTATAGTTTCTAGCGGGAGTCGGGAGCAGTACTTC	CASSIVSSGSREQYF
.	TRBD1	TRBJ2-1	TRBV28	TGTGCCAGCACCCCGACAGGGGGGGTCAATGAGCAGTTCTTC	CASTPTGGVNEQFF
.	TRBD2	TRBJ2-3	TRBV9	TGTGCCAGCAGCGACCAGCGGGGGGGCGTAGTCGATACGCAGTATTTT	CASSDQRGGVVDTQYF
.	TRBD2	TRBJ2-5	TRBV11-2	TGTGCCTCCAACCTAGCGGGCTTCCAAGAGACCCAGTACTTC	CASNLAGFQETQYF
.	TRBD2	TRBJ2-5	TRBV7-2	TGTGCCAGCAGCTTACGACTAGCTGGCGAGACCCAGTACTTC	CASSLRLAGETQYF
.	.	TRBJ1-5	TRBV2	TGTGCCAGCACCCCTATCGAAAGCAATCAGCCCCAGCATTTT	CASTPIESNQPQHF
.	.	TRBJ2-1	TRBV4-2	TGTGCCAGCAGCCAAGATGGTAGACCTAGAGGGAATGAGCAGTTCTTC	CASSQDGRPRGNEQFF
.	.	TRBJ2-3	TRBV27	TGTGCCAGCAGTTTTAGAGAACGAGATACGCAGTATTTT	CASSFRERDTQYF
.	TRBD2	TRBJ2-5	TRBV9	TGTGCCAGCAGCGGAACCGATGGACTAGCGGGGTTAGAGACCCAGTACTTC	CASSGTDGLAGLETQYF
.	.	TRBJ1-5	TRBV4-3	TGCGCCAGCAGCCAAGATCCCTTGACAGGTGGGCCGAATCAGCCCCAGCATTTT	CASSQDPLTGGPNQPQHF
.	.	TRBJ2-1	TRBV7-3	TGTGCCAGCAGCTATGACGGGCGAAATGAGCAGTTCTTC	CASSYDGRNEQFF
.	TRBD1	TRBJ2-7	TRBV6-5	TGTGCCAGCAGACGACAGGGGATCACCTACGAGCAGTACTTC	CASRRQGITYEQYF
.	.	TRBJ2-1	TRBV6-5	TGTGCCAGCGGGAGGAGCGGAAGCTCCTACAATGAGCAGTTCTTC	CASGRSGSSYNEQFF
.	.	TRBJ1-2	TRBV7-2	TGTGCCAGCAGCTTAGACCCCGTCTATGGCTACACCTTC	CASSLDPVYGYTF
.	.	TRBJ2-5	TRBV5-1	TGCGCCAGCAGCTTGGATGGGGCGGAAGAGACCCAGTACTTC	CASSLDGAEETQYF
.	.	TRBJ1-3	TRBV5-4	TGTGCCAGCAGCTTAGCCGGGGTCTCTGGAAACACCATATATTTT	CASSLAGVSGNTIYF
.	.	TRBJ2-5	TRBV6-1	TGTGCCAGCAGGGCCGGGACAAAAGAGACCCAGTACTTC	CASRAGTKETQYF
.	.	TRBJ1-4	TRBV9	TGTGCCAGCAGCGTATCTGTAGTTAATGAAAAACTGTTTTTT	CASSVSVVNEKLFF
.	.	TRBJ1-2	TRBV20-1	TGCAGTGCGCGGACAGCGAGTACAAGCACCTTC	CSARTASTSTF
.	TRBD1	TRBJ1-5	TRBV28	TGTGCCAGCAGTTTATTGGCCAGGGGGGCCTTGGGCAATCAGCCCCAGCATTTT	CASSLLARGALGNQPQHF
.	.	TRBJ2-2	TRBV7-2	TGTGCCAGCAGCTTAGAATTAGGGACCGGGGAGCTGTTTTTT	CASSLELGTGELFF
.	.	TRBJ2-5	TRBV7-3	TGTGCCAGCAGCTTAAGCGACATCGAAGAGACCCAGTACTTC	CASSLSDIEETQYF
once	TRBD2	TRBJ2-7	TRBV7-6	TGTGCCAGCAGTCCAATGAGCGGGGGCAGCTCCTACGAGCAGTACTTC	CASSPMSGGSSYEQYF
.	TRBD1	TRBJ2-5	TRBV19	TGTGCCAGTAGTCCAAGGGGGACAGGGCGAGAGACCCAGTACTTC	CASSPRGTGRETQYF
.	.	TRBJ2-6	TRBV7-3	TGTGCCAGCAGCTCGTTTGGGACAAACTCTGGGGCCAACGTCCTGACTTTC	CASSSFGTNSGANVLTF
.	TRBD2	TRBJ2-3	TRBV11-2	TGTGCCAGCAGCTTAGCTACCCTAGCGGGAGGCACAGATACGCAGTATTTT	CASSLATLAGGTDTQYF
.	.	TRBJ2-1	TRBV18	TGTGCCAGCTCACAGTCGGGCAATGAGCAGTTCTTC	CASSQSGNEQFF
.	TRBD1	TRBJ1-5	TRBV6-6	TGTGCCAGCAGGGCTGACAGGGTCGCCAATCAGCCCCAGCATTTT	CASRADRVANQPQHF
.	.	TRBJ1-4	TRBV7-2	TGTGCCAGCAGCTTAGATCGCCGCGCGGCCCTTAATGAAAAACTGTTTTTT	CASSLDRRAALNEKLFF
once	.	TRBJ1-5	TRBV27	TGTGCCAGCAGTTTGGTGGGGCACGGCAATCAGCCCCAGCATTTT	CASSLVGHGNQPQHF
.	.	TRBJ1-1	TRBV6-4	TGTGCCAGCAGACGAGACGGAGCGAACACTGAAGCTTTCTTT	CASRRDGANTEAFF
.	TRBD1	TRBJ1-5	TRBV7-6	TGTGCCAGCAGCCCTCAGGGGGATCAGCCCCAGCATTTT	CASSPQGDQPQHF
.	TRBD1	TRBJ1-3	TRBV25-1	TGTGCCAGCAGTGAGACAGGGGTTCCTGGAAACACCATATATTTT	CASSETGVPGNTIYF
.	.	TRBJ2-5	TRBV5-6	TGTGCCAGCAGCCCCCTGATCCAAGAGACCCAGTACTTC	CASSPLIQETQYF
.	TRBD2	TRBJ2-3	TRBV7-2	TGTGCCAGCAGCTTAGAGGGACTAGCTTCGGTTACGCAGTATTTT	CASSLEGLASVTQYF
once	TRBD1	TRBJ1-5	TRBV27	TGTGCCAGCGGGACAGATAGCAATCAGCCCCAGCATTTT	CASGTDSNQPQHF
.	.	TRBJ1-5	TRBV2	TGTGCCAGCAGTTACGACAGTTTCAATCAGCCCCAGCATTTT	CASSYDSFNQPQHF